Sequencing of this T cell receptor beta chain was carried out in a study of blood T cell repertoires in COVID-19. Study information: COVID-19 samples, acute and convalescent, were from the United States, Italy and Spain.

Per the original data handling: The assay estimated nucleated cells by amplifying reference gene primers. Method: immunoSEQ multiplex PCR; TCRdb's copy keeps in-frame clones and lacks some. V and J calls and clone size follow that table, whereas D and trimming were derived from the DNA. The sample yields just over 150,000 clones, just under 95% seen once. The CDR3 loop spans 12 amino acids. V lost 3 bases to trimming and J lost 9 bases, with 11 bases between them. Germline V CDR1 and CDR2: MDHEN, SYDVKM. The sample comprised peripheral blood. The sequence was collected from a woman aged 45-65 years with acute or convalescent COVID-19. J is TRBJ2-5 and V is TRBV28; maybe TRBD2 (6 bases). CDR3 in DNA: TGTGCCAGCAGTTTCCAGAGGAGGGCCCAGTACTTC. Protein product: CASSFQRRAQYF.